A single sample is the source of the 17 T cell receptor beta chains below, sequenced in a study of breast tumors, draining lymph nodes, adjacent tissues. TCRdb used MiXCR to reprocess the multiplex PCR reads, holding one entry per CDR3 protein. The top ten hold 3% to 4% of the sample, which has some 130,000 distinct CDR3 sequences, approximately 20% seen once. Breast cancer patients provided tissue from their axillary draining lymph nodes. Sample: axillary lymph node tissue. Receptor source: a female donor with breast cancer. Some clones in this sample may be carry-over from other donors' samples.

Ten or more counts support this clonotype. The chain uses TRBV4-1 and TRBJ1-4, with D possibly being TRBD1 (5 bases). Germline V lookup: CDR1 MGHRA, CDR2 YSYEKL. The CDR3 covers 14 residues. V lost 4 bases and J lost 8, with 14 bases in between. The CDR3 coding sequence is TGCGCCAGCAGCCGAGGGGATTGGGGAGAAAAACTGTTTTTT. This translates into CASSRGDWGEKLFF.

This clonotype occurred many times. The chain carries TRBV4-1 and TRBJ1-5; D is uncertain. CDR3 length: 17 amino acids. Germline CDR1 MGHRA, CDR2 YSYEKL. Trimming removed 2 bases at V and 3 bases at J, with 17 bases between. CDR3 coding DNA: TGCGCCAGCAGCCAACTGTCTTCGAAAGGAATCAATCAGCCCCAGCATTTT. Encoded protein: CASSQLSSKGINQPQHF.

Comment on this clonotype: A much larger clone differs from this one at a single base, so this may be a read error. This chain joins TRBV28 and TRBJ2-7; D might be TRBD1 (5 bases). V was shortened by 4 bases and J by 1 base, with 11 bases between the two germline ends. This CDR3 spans 14 amino acids. Germline CDR1 reads MDHEN; CDR2 reads SYDVKM. DNA of the CDR3: TGTGCCAGCAGTTCCAGGGCAGGGTCCTACGAGCAGTACTTC. Its translation: CASSSRAGSYEQYF.

This clonotype has at least ten counts. The rearrangement uses TRBV2 and TRBJ2-7; D is perhaps TRBD2 (5 bases). V was shortened by 9 bases and J by 7 bases, with 13 bases between the two germline ends. The CDR3 is 11 amino acids. The germline gives CDR1 SNHLY, CDR2 FYNNEI. The CDR3 here is CASGPGYEQYF. For the CDR3, the DNA is TGTGCCAGTGGTCCGGGGTATGAGCAGTACTTC.

This clonotype showed up many times. The CDR3 DNA reads as TGTGCCACCAGAAGTTACGAGCAGTACTTC. Translation: CATRSYEQYF. The chain recombines TRBV24-1 with TRBJ2-7; D remains unclear. CDR3 length: 10 amino acids. Trimming shortened V by 7 bases and J by 4 bases, and 4 bases separated the two germline ends. From germline, CDR1 is KGHDR and CDR2 SFDVKD.

This clonotype was seen many times. This sequence joins TRBV20-1 and TRBJ2-3; D ambiguous. CDR3 length equals 13 residues. Trimming pared 0 bases from V and 4 bases from J, leaving 8 bases between. Germline CDR1 DFQATT, CDR2 SNEGSKA (reference sequence). CDR3 loop: CSARDDWADTQYF. The CDR3 coding sequence is TGCAGTGCTAGAGATGATTGGGCAGATACGCAGTATTTT.

With respect to this clonotype: The CDR3 carries no conserved terminal phenylalanine or tryptophan, so it likely arises from a read error. This chain connects TRBV7-3 to TRBJ2-1; 8 nucleotides align to TRBD1. Losses at the gene ends were 2 bases for V and 7 bases for J; bases not matched to a gene: 4. The CDR3 runs 14 residues. Germline loops: CDR1 SGHTA, CDR2 FQGTGA. CDR3 residues: CASSLVQGVNEQFS. For the CDR3, the DNA is TGTGCCAGCAGCTTAGTACAGGGGGTTAATGAGCAGTTCTCC.

The table lists this clonotype with a few counts. The DNA of the CDR3 is TGTGCCAGCAGCTACTTATGGACAGACCAAGAGACCCAGTACTTC. As protein: CASSYLWTDQETQYF. This chain joins TRBV5-8 and TRBJ2-5, with D maybe TRBD1 (6 bases). The V gene's germline CDR1 is SGHTS and CDR2 YDEGEE. This CDR3 has 15 residues. V lost 3 bases, J lost 0 bases, and 12 bases lay in between.

With respect to this clonotype: A clone one base away is much larger, so this may be a read error. This chain joins TRBV11-1 and TRBJ2-1; 11 bases align to TRBD2. Trimming took 2 bases from V and 8 from J; bases not matched to a gene: 17. The CDR3 consists of 19 residues. Germline V lookup: CDR1 SGHAT, CDR2 FQDESV (reference sequence). CDR3 sequence: CASSLLSPNSGTSGDEQFF. The CDR3 DNA reads as TGTGCCAGCAGCTTATTAAGCCCGAATTCAGGGACTAGCGGAGATGAGCAGTTCTTC.

In this sample, this clonotype turned up many times. The genes are TRBV5-8 and TRBJ2-5; tentatively, D is TRBD1 (6 bases). Deletions cut 5 bases from V and 3 bases from J, with 14 bases between. Germline CDR1 and CDR2: SGHTS and YDEGEE. The CDR3 contains 14 residues. In nucleotides, the CDR3 is TGTGCCAGCAGACCACAGGGAAGGGAAGAGACCCAGTACTTC. Translating it yields CASRPQGREETQYF. Full variable domain (rest looked up from reference TRBV5-8 and TRBJ2-5): EAGVTQSPTHLIKTRGQQATLRCSPISGHTSVYWYQQALGLGLQFLLWYDEGEERNRGNFPPRFSGRQFPNYSSELNVNALELEDSALYLCASRPQGREETQYFGPGTRLLVL.

This clonotype was counted ten times or more. V gene TRBV4-2 combines with J gene TRBJ1-5; 10 bases fit TRBD1. With 3 bases clipped from V and 7 bases from J, the junction kept 9 bases outside the gene matches. Germline V lookup: CDR1 LGHNA, CDR2 YNFKEQ. This CDR3 has 16 residues. Here the CDR3 reads CASSQEHGQGGQPQHF. DNA of the CDR3: TGTGCCAGCAGCCAGGAACACGGACAGGGGGGACAGCCCCAGCATTTT.

This chain joins TRBV18 and TRBJ1-3; 7 nucleotides line up with TRBD1. The germline V gene has CDR1 KGHSH and CDR2 LQKENI. Germline trimming cut 5 bases from V and 0 bases from J; bases unmatched to any gene: 4. The CDR3 runs 15 residues. Here the CDR3 reads CASSAGQTSGNTIYF. The DNA for the CDR3 is TGTGCCAGCTCAGCGGGACAGACCTCTGGAAACACCATATATTTT.

This clonotype was seen just once. A read error may explain this, as a much larger clone is one base away. The rearrangement joins TRBV6-5 to TRBJ2-3; possibly TRBD1 or TRBD2 for D (7 bases each). V was clipped by 0 bases and J by 1 base, with 14 bases between them. Germline V gene data show CDR1 as MNHEY and CDR2 as SVGAGI. The CDR3 has 17 residues. The CDR3 DNA sequence: TGTGCCAGCAGTTACTCGGGGAGGGGGCGGGGCACAGATACGCAGTATTTT. Translation: CASSYSGRGRGTDTQYF.

Points on this clonotype: The junction and the germline gene differ at one end; a read error may be behind it. The V call is TRBV2, the J call TRBJ2-7; D is unresolved. This CDR3 contains 13 residues. Germline V gene data show CDR1 as SNHLY and CDR2 as FYNNEI. Written as DNA, the CDR3 is TGTGTCAGCAGCCCACGACCTGTAGGCGGGCAGTACTTC. Encoded protein: CVSSPRPVGGQYF.

This clonotype was counted between two and nine times. A junction end diverges from the germline sequence, so it may reflect a read error. The chain couples TRBV12-3 or TRBV12-4 to TRBJ2-5, with D tentatively TRBD1 or TRBD2 (6 bases each). The length of the CDR3 is 15 residues. The CDR3 is CASSFGGQGTETQCF. CDR3 in DNA: TGTGCCAGCAGTTTTGGGGGGCAGGGCACAGAGACCCAGTGCTTC.

V usage is TRBV2 and J usage is TRBJ1-1; a possible D gene is TRBD1 (5 bases). CDR1 SNHLY and CDR2 FYNNEI come from the germline V gene. V lost 7 bases and J 1 base, leaving 13 bases between the germline ends. CDR3 length: 14 residues. The CDR3, as DNA: TGTGCCAGCATGGGGCCGGGGACGAACACTGAAGCTTTCTTT. Translating gives CASMGPGTNTEAFF.

This clonotype was seen repeatedly, ten times or more. This sequence joins TRBV7-3 and TRBJ2-7; D remains unclear. Germline V gene sequence: CDR1 SGHTA, CDR2 FQGTGA. V was shortened by 2 bases and J by 2 bases, with 13 bases between the two germline ends. The CDR3 spans 15 residues. CDR3 coding DNA: TGTGCCAGCAGCTTATACCCCTCCGAGGCCTACGAGCAGTACTTC. As protein: CASSLYPSEAYEQYF. The entire variable domain, with the rest obtained from reference TRBV7-3 and TRBJ2-7, is as follows: GAGVSQTPSNKVTEKGKYVELRCDPISGHTALYWYRQSLGQGPEFLIYFQGTGAADDSGLPNDRFFAVRPEGSVSTLKIQRTERGDSAVYLCASSLYPSEAYEQYFGPGTRLTVT.